Listed here are 2 T cell receptor beta chains from one sample, sequenced in a study of tissue T cells after allogeneic stem cell transplantation. Specified time point: mouse harvest day 7 after allogeneic transplant. The graft held 10^6 splenic CD5+ T cells and 10^7 T-cell-depleted bone marrow cells. Here immunoSEQ multiplex PCR was the method, and the copy in TCRdb shows in-frame clones only, minus some. The repertoire includes 5,500 to 6,500 clones, around two fifths of them detected once, and 2% to 2.5% sits in the top ten. What was sequenced was skin. These receptors were collected from a female BALB/c mouse given C57BL/6 T cells with graft-versus-host disease after an allogeneic hematopoietic cell transplant.

With respect to this clone: Here the gene names and germline are mouse. The DNA ends 1 residue before the CDR3 does, and the rest of the CDR3 is filled in from the germline J gene. The chain recombines TRBV3 with TRBJ2-4; TRBD2 might be the D (7 bases). V lost 5 bases, J lost 3 bases, and 12 bases lay in between. Germline CDR1 reads SNHLY; CDR2 reads FYNGKV (reference sequence). The CDR3 totals 14 residues. CDR3 in amino acids: CASSPSGGQNTLYF. The CDR3 DNA, read in part, is TGTGCCAGCAGCCCCTCTGGGGGCCAAAACACCTTGTAC.

The sample holds a few counts of this clone. The gene names given are mouse names. The read terminates 1 residue ahead of where the CDR3 ends, so the germline J gene completes it. The chain joins TRBV16 to TRBJ1-4, with 9 nucleotides matching TRBD1. This CDR3 comprises 15 residues. Trimming at V came to 6 bases and at J to 3 bases, leaving 5 bases not matched to a gene. CDR1 is SGHSA and CDR2 is FRNQAP in the germline V gene. The CDR3: CASSLRDRANERLFF. The sequenced part of the CDR3 DNA is TGTGCAAGCAGTCTCCGGGACAGGGCCAACGAAAGATTATTT.